This T cell receptor beta chain was sequenced in a study of OX40 agonist ivuxolimab in advanced cancers. Study-level information: Ivuxolimab is a fully human IgG2 antibody that activates OX40 (CD134). Ivuxolimab, which patients received intravenously every 2 weeks, was dosed at 0.01 to 10 mg/kg.

This clone is a singleton in its sample. Its antigen remains unknown. Patients who had autoimmune disease history or got systemic immunosuppression were left out. Study outcomes and limitations: CD8+ T cells averaged more expanded clones than CD4+.

Clones were read by immunoSEQ multiplex PCR, and TCRdb kept only the in-frame ones, dropping some. This table has 20,000 or so clones, roughly 84% appearing once. This receptor was obtained from an adult with an advanced solid tumor such as melanoma, head and neck, liver or kidney cancer. Sequences were derived from CD4+ or CD8+ T cells sorted from blood, sampled in a trial of the OX40 agonist ivuxolimab.

This CDR3 reads CASSLVRGLAAYEQFF. CDR3 nucleotide sequence: TGTGCCAGCAGCTTAGTACGGGGACTAGCGGCCTATGAGCAGTTCTTC. The chain employs TRBV11-1 and TRBJ2-1, with 11 nucleotides matching TRBD2. CDR1 is SGHAT and CDR2 is FQDESV in the germline V gene (reference sequence). Trimming cost V 1 base and J 8 bases; bases outside gene matches: 7. CDR3 length: 16 amino acids.